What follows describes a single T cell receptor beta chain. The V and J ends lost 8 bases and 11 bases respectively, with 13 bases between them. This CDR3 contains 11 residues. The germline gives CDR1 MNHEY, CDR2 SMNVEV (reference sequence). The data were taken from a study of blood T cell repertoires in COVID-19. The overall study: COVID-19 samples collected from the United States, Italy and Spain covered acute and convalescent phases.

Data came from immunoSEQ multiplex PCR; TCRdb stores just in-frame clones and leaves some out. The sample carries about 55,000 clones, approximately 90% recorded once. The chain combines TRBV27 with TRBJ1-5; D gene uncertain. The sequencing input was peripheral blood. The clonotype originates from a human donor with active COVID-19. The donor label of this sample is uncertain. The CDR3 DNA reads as TGTGCCAGCCTTGGAAACGGAGCCCAGCATTTT. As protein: CASLGNGAQHF.